This T cell receptor beta chain was obtained from a study of cytomegalovirus exposure and HLA in healthy donors. It was with 60 Vbeta and 13 Jbeta primers that the PCR ran. Clones were read by immunoSEQ multiplex PCR, and TCRdb kept only the in-frame ones, dropping some. This sample carries about 120,000 clones, approximately 81% of them seen once, and the ten largest clones take under 4%. Trimming cost V 5 bases and J 0 bases, with 10 bases left between them. Germline CDR1 SEHNR, CDR2 FQNEAQ (reference sequence). This CDR3 comprises 14 residues. Sequencing input: PBMCs. The TCR comes from a woman aged 25 to 39 in good health and CMV-seronegative. The gene calls are TRBV7-9 and TRBJ1-1, with D hard to call. For the CDR3, the DNA is TGTGCCAGCAGCCTGTTACATATGAACACTGAAGCTTTCTTT. As protein: CASSLLHMNTEAFF.